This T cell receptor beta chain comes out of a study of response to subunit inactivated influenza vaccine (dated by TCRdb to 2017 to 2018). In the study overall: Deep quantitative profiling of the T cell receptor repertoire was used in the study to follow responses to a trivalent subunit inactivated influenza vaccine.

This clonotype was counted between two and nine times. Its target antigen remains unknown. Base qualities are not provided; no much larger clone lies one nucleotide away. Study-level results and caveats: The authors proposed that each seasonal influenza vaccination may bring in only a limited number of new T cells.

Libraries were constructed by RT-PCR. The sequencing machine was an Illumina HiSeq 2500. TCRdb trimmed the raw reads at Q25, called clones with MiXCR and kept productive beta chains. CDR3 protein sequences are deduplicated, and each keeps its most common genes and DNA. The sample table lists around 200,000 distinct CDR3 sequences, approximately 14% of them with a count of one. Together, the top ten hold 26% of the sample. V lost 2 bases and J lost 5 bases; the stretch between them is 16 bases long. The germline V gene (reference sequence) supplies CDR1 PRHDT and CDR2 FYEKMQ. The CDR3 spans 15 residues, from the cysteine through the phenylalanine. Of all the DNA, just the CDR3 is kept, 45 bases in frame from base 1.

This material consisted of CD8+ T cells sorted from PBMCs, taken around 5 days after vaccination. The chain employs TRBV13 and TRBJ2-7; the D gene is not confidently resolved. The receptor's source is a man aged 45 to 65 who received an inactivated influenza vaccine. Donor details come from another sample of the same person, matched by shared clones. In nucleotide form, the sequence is TGTGCCAGCAGCTTATCACCCTATGGGTTCAACGAGCAGTACTTC. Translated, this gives CASSLSPYGFNEQYF.